Listed below are T cell receptor beta chains from one sample, sequenced in a study of OX40 agonist ivuxolimab in advanced cancers. This table comes from immunoSEQ multiplex PCR, and its TCRdb copy is limited to in-frame clones, with some not included. Among around 83,000 clones listed, roughly nine tenths were seen once. The specimen was CD4+ or CD8+ T cells sorted from blood, collected in a trial of the OX40 agonist ivuxolimab. These receptors were taken from an adult with an advanced solid tumor such as melanoma, head and neck, liver or kidney cancer. Both conserved end residues are part of each CDR3. D genes are given only for firm matches. Size is stated for part of the rows, as once, few or many counts, or as a class when the clone is expanded.

d_call: -
v_call: TRBV19
clone_size: -
j_call: TRBJ1-1
cdr3_nt: TGTGCCAGTAGTACCCTAATGAACACTGAAGCTTTCTTT
cdr3_aa: CASSTLMNTEAFF

d_call: -
v_call: TRBV5-1
clone_size: few
j_call: TRBJ1-1
cdr3_nt: TGCGCCAGCAATTTAGGGGTGGCCACTGAAGCTTTCTTT
cdr3_aa: CASNLGVATEAFF

d_call: -
v_call: TRBV5-1
clone_size: -
j_call: TRBJ2-2
cdr3_nt: TGCGCCAGCAGCCCTCGGGACAAAGGCACCGGGGAGCTGTTTTTT
cdr3_aa: CASSPRDKGTGELFF

d_call: TRBD2
v_call: TRBV11-2
clone_size: -
j_call: TRBJ2-7
cdr3_nt: TGTGCCAGCAGCTTAGACGGACTAGCGGGAGCTAACGAGCAGTACTTC
cdr3_aa: CASSLDGLAGANEQYF

d_call: -
v_call: TRBV20-1
clone_size: -
j_call: TRBJ2-1
cdr3_nt: TGCAGTGCTAGAAAGGCCGGGTCTGAGTTCTTC
cdr3_aa: CSARKAGSEFF

d_call: -
v_call: TRBV6-6
clone_size: -
j_call: TRBJ2-3
cdr3_nt: TGTGCCAGCAGTTACGATAACGAGGTTACGCAGTATTTT
cdr3_aa: CASSYDNEVTQYF

d_call: -
v_call: TRBV18
clone_size: -
j_call: TRBJ2-1
cdr3_nt: TGTGCCAGCTCACCGCGCGGCTACAATGAGCAGTTCTTC
cdr3_aa: CASSPRGYNEQFF

d_call: -
v_call: TRBV18
clone_size: -
j_call: TRBJ2-1
cdr3_nt: TGTGCCAGCTCACCACCTGGCCAGGCCCACAATGAGCAGTTCTTC
cdr3_aa: CASSPPGQAHNEQFF

d_call: -
v_call: TRBV7-2
clone_size: once
j_call: TRBJ1-2
cdr3_nt: TGTGCCAGCAGCAACCTCGGGGGATCGGATGGCTACACCTTC
cdr3_aa: CASSNLGGSDGYTF

d_call: TRBD2
v_call: TRBV2
clone_size: -
j_call: TRBJ2-3
cdr3_nt: TGTGCCAGCAAGCGGGAGGTTCCAGATACGCAGTATTTT
cdr3_aa: CASKREVPDTQYF

d_call: TRBD1
v_call: TRBV4-2
clone_size: -
j_call: TRBJ1-6
cdr3_nt: TGTGCCAGCAGCCAAGGGACAGGGAATTCACCCCTCCACTTT
cdr3_aa: CASSQGTGNSPLHF

d_call: -
v_call: TRBV20-1
clone_size: -
j_call: TRBJ2-1
cdr3_nt: TGCAGTGCTTCGACAGAAGAGCAGTTCTTC
cdr3_aa: CSASTEEQFF

d_call: TRBD1
v_call: TRBV7-9
clone_size: -
j_call: TRBJ2-7
cdr3_nt: TGTGCCAGCAGCCGGGACAGCAACTCCTACGAGCAGTACTTC
cdr3_aa: CASSRDSNSYEQYF

d_call: TRBD2
v_call: TRBV27
clone_size: -
j_call: TRBJ2-7
cdr3_nt: TGTGCCAGCAGTTTAAGGTTCGGGGCTAGCGGGAGTTACGAGCAGTACTTC
cdr3_aa: CASSLRFGASGSYEQYF

d_call: TRBD1
v_call: TRBV28
clone_size: -
j_call: TRBJ1-6
cdr3_nt: TGTGCCAGCAAACCGGGACAGGGTGGTTCACCCCTCCACTTT
cdr3_aa: CASKPGQGGSPLHF

d_call: TRBD1
v_call: TRBV29-1
clone_size: -
j_call: TRBJ2-7
cdr3_nt: TGCAGCGTTGAAAGTCATCGGGACAGGGGAATTCAGCAGTACTTC
cdr3_aa: CSVESHRDRGIQQYF

d_call: -
v_call: TRBV28
clone_size: once
j_call: TRBJ2-7
cdr3_nt: TGTGCCAGCTGCTCCGGGACTCACAACGAGCAGTACTTC
cdr3_aa: CASCSGTHNEQYF

d_call: -
v_call: TRBV9
clone_size: -
j_call: TRBJ1-1
cdr3_nt: TGTGCCAGCAGCCCTTTCGAAAGTGGATGGACTGAAGCTTTCTTT
cdr3_aa: CASSPFESGWTEAFF

d_call: -
v_call: TRBV7-2
clone_size: -
j_call: TRBJ2-7
cdr3_nt: TGTGCCAGCAGCTTGACAGTCACCTACGAGCAGTACTTC
cdr3_aa: CASSLTVTYEQYF

d_call: TRBD1
v_call: TRBV4-1
clone_size: -
j_call: TRBJ1-6
cdr3_nt: TGCGCCAGCAGCCAGGGGGACAGGGGGCGAGGTTCACCCCTCCACTTT
cdr3_aa: CASSQGDRGRGSPLHF

d_call: -
v_call: TRBV2
clone_size: -
j_call: TRBJ2-5
cdr3_nt: TGTGCCAGCCGGGGGGCGGCAGAGACCCAGTACTTC
cdr3_aa: CASRGAAETQYF

d_call: -
v_call: TRBV5-6
clone_size: -
j_call: TRBJ2-2
cdr3_nt: TGTGCCAGCAGCTCAGTAACCGGGGAGCTGTTTTTT
cdr3_aa: CASSSVTGELFF

d_call: TRBD1
v_call: TRBV2
clone_size: -
j_call: TRBJ2-5
cdr3_nt: TGTGCCAGCAGGGAAAGGGACAGGGTGAGAGAGACCCAGTACTTC
cdr3_aa: CASRERDRVRETQYF

d_call: -
v_call: TRBV30
clone_size: -
j_call: TRBJ1-5
cdr3_nt: TGTGCCTGGCGACTGGGGGGGGGCGGATGGAGCAATCAGCCCCAGCATTTT
cdr3_aa: CAWRLGGGGWSNQPQHF

d_call: TRBD2
v_call: TRBV6-5
clone_size: -
j_call: TRBJ2-7
cdr3_nt: TGTGCCAGCAAGACTAGCGGGAGAGGATCATACGAGCAGTACTTC
cdr3_aa: CASKTSGRGSYEQYF

d_call: -
v_call: TRBV28
clone_size: -
j_call: TRBJ2-7
cdr3_nt: TGTGCCAGCAAGAAAAGCGGGACAGCACTTTTTGAGCAGTACTTC
cdr3_aa: CASKKSGTALFEQYF

d_call: -
v_call: TRBV28
clone_size: -
j_call: TRBJ2-3
cdr3_nt: TGTGCCAGCACCTCACCTAGTACCACAGATACGCAGTATTTT
cdr3_aa: CASTSPSTTDTQYF

d_call: -
v_call: TRBV5-1
clone_size: -
j_call: TRBJ1-1
cdr3_nt: TGCGCCAGCAGCCTAGACAGCGGCATGAACACTGAAGCTTTCTTT
cdr3_aa: CASSLDSGMNTEAFF

d_call: -
v_call: TRBV7-3
clone_size: once
j_call: TRBJ1-2
cdr3_nt: TGTGCCAGCAGCCTACAGGGTGCTCGAGGCTACACCTTC
cdr3_aa: CASSLQGARGYTF

d_call: -
v_call: TRBV6-6
clone_size: -
j_call: TRBJ2-7
cdr3_nt: TGTGCCAGCAGTTACTCTGGGGGCGAGCAGTACTTC
cdr3_aa: CASSYSGGEQYF

d_call: TRBD1
v_call: TRBV28
clone_size: -
j_call: TRBJ2-7
cdr3_nt: TGTGCCAGCAGCTCCGGGACAGTTACCTACGAGCAGTACTTC
cdr3_aa: CASSSGTVTYEQYF

d_call: -
v_call: TRBV2
clone_size: -
j_call: TRBJ1-2
cdr3_nt: TGTGCCAGCGTGCGGGACGCCGCATCGGTTAACTATGGCTACACCTTC
cdr3_aa: CASVRDAASVNYGYTF

d_call: -
v_call: TRBV18
clone_size: -
j_call: TRBJ1-5
cdr3_nt: TGTGCCAGCTCACCGGTCCTCTCCTCGGGCCCCAGGCCCCAGCATTTT
cdr3_aa: CASSPVLSSGPRPQHF

d_call: TRBD1
v_call: TRBV30
clone_size: -
j_call: TRBJ1-6
cdr3_nt: TGTGCCTGGAGTGGGACAGGGGGCGGCTCACCCCTCCACTTT
cdr3_aa: CAWSGTGGGSPLHF

d_call: TRBD1
v_call: TRBV7-2
clone_size: -
j_call: TRBJ1-2
cdr3_nt: TGTGCCAGCAACGCGGACAGGGGTAACTATGGCTACACCTTC
cdr3_aa: CASNADRGNYGYTF

d_call: TRBD2
v_call: TRBV28
clone_size: -
j_call: TRBJ2-3
cdr3_nt: TGTGCCAGCAACCGGATAGCGGGAGCACAAGATACGCAGTATTTT
cdr3_aa: CASNRIAGAQDTQYF

d_call: -
v_call: TRBV7-9
clone_size: -
j_call: TRBJ1-1
cdr3_nt: TGTGCCAGCAGCTTTTGGACAGAGAATGAAGCTTTCTTT
cdr3_aa: CASSFWTENEAFF

d_call: -
v_call: TRBV6-1
clone_size: -
j_call: TRBJ2-3
cdr3_nt: TGTGCCAGCACGGCGGAGCGTGGAAATACGCAGTATTTT
cdr3_aa: CASTAERGNTQYF

d_call: -
v_call: TRBV10-3
clone_size: -
j_call: TRBJ1-4
cdr3_nt: TGTGCCATCAGTGAGTCAAGGGCGACTAATGAAAAACTGTTTTTT
cdr3_aa: CAISESRATNEKLFF

d_call: -
v_call: TRBV10-3
clone_size: -
j_call: TRBJ1-5
cdr3_nt: TGTGCCATCAGTGACCTACAGGTTAGCAATCAGCCCCAGCATTTT
cdr3_aa: CAISDLQVSNQPQHF

d_call: -
v_call: TRBV28
clone_size: -
j_call: TRBJ1-2
cdr3_nt: TGTGCCAGCAGTCTTCACACCCTGAACTATGGCTACACCTTC
cdr3_aa: CASSLHTLNYGYTF

d_call: -
v_call: TRBV5-4
clone_size: -
j_call: TRBJ2-3
cdr3_nt: TGTGCCAGCAGCGAGGGTGTAACCGCAGATACGCAGTATTTT
cdr3_aa: CASSEGVTADTQYF

d_call: TRBD1
v_call: TRBV19
clone_size: -
j_call: TRBJ1-6
cdr3_nt: TGTGCCAGTAGTACAGGGGGCGCCTCACCCCTCCACTTT
cdr3_aa: CASSTGGASPLHF

d_call: TRBD2
v_call: TRBV10-3
clone_size: -
j_call: TRBJ2-3
cdr3_nt: TGTGCCATCAGTGAGGAGCTAGCGGGGGGTGTAAGCACAGATACGCAGTATTTT
cdr3_aa: CAISEELAGGVSTDTQYF

d_call: -
v_call: TRBV5-4
clone_size: -
j_call: TRBJ1-2
cdr3_nt: TGTGCCAGCAGCTTGGTTTCAGAGAACTATGGCTACACCTTC
cdr3_aa: CASSLVSENYGYTF

d_call: -
v_call: TRBV6-6
clone_size: -
j_call: TRBJ1-5
cdr3_nt: TGTGCCAGCAGTCCGCCGGGGCAGTACAATCAGCCCCAGCATTTT
cdr3_aa: CASSPPGQYNQPQHF

d_call: TRBD2
v_call: TRBV5-1
clone_size: -
j_call: TRBJ2-7
cdr3_nt: TGCGCCAGCAGCTTCTTGACTAGCGGGAGGGCCTTAGGGTACGAGCAGTACTTC
cdr3_aa: CASSFLTSGRALGYEQYF

d_call: -
v_call: TRBV28
clone_size: few
j_call: TRBJ1-2
cdr3_nt: TGTGCCATCCATGTGACGGGCCCCAAGGGTGGCTACACCTTC
cdr3_aa: CAIHVTGPKGGYTF